The present entry profiles one T cell receptor (beta chain) with its context. The CDR3 spans 13 residues. J lost 4 bases, V lost 6 bases, and 5 bases had no gene match. The germline CDR1 and CDR2 sequences are LNHDA and SQIVND (reference sequence). Authors' processing steps: It was from reference gene primer amplification that nucleated cell counts were estimated. Clones were read by immunoSEQ multiplex PCR, and TCRdb kept only the in-frame ones, dropping some. V and J calls and clone size come straight from that table; D and trimming were deduced from the DNA. The sample lists roughly 230,000 clones, under 90% occurring once. The sample originates from a study of blood T cell repertoires in COVID-19. Whole-study context: Acute and convalescent COVID-19 specimens originated in the United States, Italy and Spain. The cDNA or gDNA used as material had been derived from T cells, B-cell-depleted T cells, or PBMCs.

Sequenced: peripheral blood. This sequence joins TRBV19 and TRBJ1-2; 7 bases are a match to TRBD1. The source of this sequence is a woman aged 80 or over with acute or convalescent COVID-19. CDR3 DNA: TGTGCCAGTAGATGGCAGGGGGGCTATGGCTACACCTTC. Its translation: CASRWQGGYGYTF.